This TCR beta chain stems from a study of blood T cells in healthy people across ages. Overall study findings and caveats: Higher naive T cell percentage went strongly together with higher TCR beta diversity.

This clonotype was recorded a few times. As yet, its antigen is unknown. For the second PCR, which ran for 7 to 11 cycles, a sample-barcoded 5' primer and a J-beta primer mix were used. MiXCR, applied by TCRdb to the 5' RACE reads, yields one record per CDR3 protein. The sample includes 890,000 or so distinct CDR3 sequences, around 62% seen only once; the top ten take around a quarter. Germline values: CDR1 LGHNA, CDR2 YNFKEQ. CDR3 length: 18 amino acids. Losses at the gene ends were 1 base for V and 5 bases for J; bases not matched to a gene: 13. This TCR derives from a man in his thirties or forties in good health. The genes are TRBV4-2 and TRBJ2-3; 9 bases match TRBD2. The sample was blood. The CDR3 nucleotides read TGTGCCAGCAGCCAAGCAGCACCGGCGGGGGGGCGAGAAGATACGCAGTATTTT. Translated: CASSQAAPAGGREDTQYF.